A selection of T cell receptor beta chains follows, all from one sample in a study of cytomegalovirus exposure and HLA in healthy donors. The data were produced by immunoSEQ multiplex PCR, yet TCRdb's version contains in-frame clones alone and is incomplete. The data contain roughly 100,000 clones, roughly 15% of them seen just once; the ten biggest clones take up approximately 0.8%. What was sequenced was PBMCs. The receptors come from a female donor in good health and CMV-seronegative. The CDR3 runs from the conserved cysteine through the conserved F or W. The order of the fields is clone size, D gene, V gene, J gene, CDR3 DNA, CDR3 protein. The D gene is left open where the match is weak. For some rows the clone size is stated as once, few or many, or as a class when expanded; others skip it.

abundance: NA
d_gene: NA
v_gene: TRBV28
j_gene: TRBJ1-2
CDR3nt: TGTGCCAGCAGTCCTACTGCCGGCTATGGCTACACCTTC
CDR3aa: CASSPTAGYGYTF

abundance: few
d_gene: NA
v_gene: TRBV29-1
j_gene: TRBJ1-2
CDR3nt: TGCAGCGTTGTTGGGGGGTTGGGTGGCTACACCTTC
CDR3aa: CSVVGGLGGYTF

abundance: NA
d_gene: TRBD1
v_gene: TRBV5-6
j_gene: TRBJ2-6
CDR3nt: TGTGCCAGCAGCTTAGGGACAGGTCTCTCTGGGGCCAACGTCCTGACTTTC
CDR3aa: CASSLGTGLSGANVLTF

abundance: few
d_gene: NA
v_gene: TRBV6-1
j_gene: TRBJ2-3
CDR3nt: TGTGCCAGCAGGACGGGGGGCCAAACAGATACGCAGTATTTT
CDR3aa: CASRTGGQTDTQYF

abundance: NA
d_gene: TRBD2
v_gene: TRBV7-3
j_gene: TRBJ2-5
CDR3nt: TGTGCCAGCAGCTTAAATGGGGGACGGACTAGCGGCCAAGAGACCCAGTACTTC
CDR3aa: CASSLNGGRTSGQETQYF

abundance: few
d_gene: TRBD1
v_gene: TRBV10-3
j_gene: TRBJ2-1
CDR3nt: TGTGCCATCAGTAGATCAGGGGGCCGGGCCCTTAATGAGCAGTTCTTC
CDR3aa: CAISRSGGRALNEQFF

abundance: NA
d_gene: NA
v_gene: TRBV6-6
j_gene: TRBJ2-5
CDR3nt: TGTGCCAGTACGGCAAGCAGGGGTACTCAAGAGACCCAGTACTTC
CDR3aa: CASTASRGTQETQYF

abundance: NA
d_gene: TRBD2
v_gene: TRBV5-1
j_gene: TRBJ2-5
CDR3nt: TGCGCCAGCAGCTTGGGACGCGGGGGGCGCCAAGAGACCCAGTACTTC
CDR3aa: CASSLGRGGRQETQYF

abundance: few
d_gene: TRBD1
v_gene: TRBV12-5
j_gene: TRBJ1-2
CDR3nt: TGTGCTAGTGGAACACAGGGGGCTGGTGGCTACACCTTC
CDR3aa: CASGTQGAGGYTF

abundance: few
d_gene: TRBD2
v_gene: TRBV6-5
j_gene: TRBJ2-5
CDR3nt: TGTGCCAGCAGCGTACTAGCGGGGGGGCAGGAGACCCAGTACTTC
CDR3aa: CASSVLAGGQETQYF

abundance: NA
d_gene: NA
v_gene: TRBV6-5
j_gene: TRBJ1-2
CDR3nt: TGTGCCAGCAGTTACTCACGGAACTATGGCTACACCTTC
CDR3aa: CASSYSRNYGYTF

abundance: few
d_gene: TRBD1
v_gene: TRBV10-3
j_gene: TRBJ2-2
CDR3nt: TGTGCCATCAGTGAGCCAGGACAGGCGACCGGGGAGCTGTTTTTT
CDR3aa: CAISEPGQATGELFF

abundance: NA
d_gene: NA
v_gene: TRBV15
j_gene: TRBJ2-1
CDR3nt: TGTGCCACCAGGGTGCAGGGGGGCGGAAGGGACAATGAGCAGTTCTTC
CDR3aa: CATRVQGGGRDNEQFF

abundance: NA
d_gene: NA
v_gene: TRBV29-1
j_gene: TRBJ2-3
CDR3nt: TGCAGCGTTCGCACCACCCACTTCACAGATACGCAGTATTTT
CDR3aa: CSVRTTHFTDTQYF

abundance: few
d_gene: NA
v_gene: TRBV7-2
j_gene: TRBJ1-1
CDR3nt: TGTGCCAGCAGCCCCCAGGGTACCCTGAGAAGTGAAGCTTTCTTT
CDR3aa: CASSPQGTLRSEAFF

abundance: NA
d_gene: NA
v_gene: TRBV2
j_gene: TRBJ2-3
CDR3nt: TGTGCCAGCAGTGAAAGGATGGGCCTGCAGCCAGATACGCAGTATTTT
CDR3aa: CASSERMGLQPDTQYF

abundance: NA
d_gene: NA
v_gene: TRBV7-9
j_gene: TRBJ1-4
CDR3nt: TGTGCCAGCAGCTTACTTTTTTCTAGTGAAAAACTGTTTTTT
CDR3aa: CASSLLFSSEKLFF

abundance: NA
d_gene: TRBD1
v_gene: TRBV7-3
j_gene: TRBJ2-2
CDR3nt: TGTGCCAGCAGCCCAGGGACAGGGAAGAACACCGGGGAGCTGTTTTTT
CDR3aa: CASSPGTGKNTGELFF

abundance: NA
d_gene: NA
v_gene: TRBV7-7
j_gene: TRBJ1-3
CDR3nt: TGTGCTAGCAGCTCCCGAGGGAATTCTGGAAACACCATATATTTT
CDR3aa: CASSSRGNSGNTIYF

abundance: few
d_gene: TRBD1
v_gene: TRBV6-1
j_gene: TRBJ2-1
CDR3nt: TGTGCCAGCAGTGACCAGACAGGGCGCAATGAGCAGTTCTTC
CDR3aa: CASSDQTGRNEQFF

abundance: NA
d_gene: NA
v_gene: TRBV30
j_gene: TRBJ2-1
CDR3nt: TGTGCCTGGAGTGGCGGCCGAGGAAACAATGAGCAGTTCTTC
CDR3aa: CAWSGGRGNNEQFF

abundance: few
d_gene: NA
v_gene: TRBV25-1
j_gene: TRBJ1-2
CDR3nt: TGTGCCAGCAGTGATTGGAAGGGGGTGGTGGGCTACACCTTC
CDR3aa: CASSDWKGVVGYTF

abundance: few
d_gene: NA
v_gene: TRBV6-6
j_gene: TRBJ2-7
CDR3nt: TGTGCCAGCAGTTACCAAAGCGGGTACGAGCAGTACTTC
CDR3aa: CASSYQSGYEQYF

abundance: few
d_gene: TRBD1
v_gene: TRBV13
j_gene: TRBJ1-1
CDR3nt: TGTGCCTATTCGAACAGGGGGGTTATGTGGAACACTGAAGCTTTCTTT
CDR3aa: CAYSNRGVMWNTEAFF

abundance: few
d_gene: NA
v_gene: TRBV5-1
j_gene: TRBJ1-2
CDR3nt: TGCGCCAGCAGCTTGGTTTCCGAAAGGGGTGGTGGCTACACCTTC
CDR3aa: CASSLVSERGGGYTF

abundance: few
d_gene: NA
v_gene: TRBV29-1
j_gene: TRBJ2-7
CDR3nt: TGCAGCGTTGTGCTTCCAGGCAGGGGAACCTACGAGCAGTACTTC
CDR3aa: CSVVLPGRGTYEQYF

abundance: few
d_gene: TRBD1
v_gene: TRBV20-1
j_gene: TRBJ1-2
CDR3nt: TGCAGTGCTAGGGGACAGGGTGGCTACACCTTC
CDR3aa: CSARGQGGYTF

abundance: few
d_gene: NA
v_gene: TRBV18
j_gene: TRBJ2-7
CDR3nt: TGTGCCAGCTCACCTACCACGGCAGGTTACGCCTACGAGCAGTACTTC
CDR3aa: CASSPTTAGYAYEQYF

abundance: NA
d_gene: NA
v_gene: TRBV19
j_gene: TRBJ1-1
CDR3nt: TGTGCCAGTAGTAAGGGACTTCTTACTGAAGCTTTCTTT
CDR3aa: CASSKGLLTEAFF

abundance: NA
d_gene: NA
v_gene: TRBV5-6
j_gene: TRBJ2-1
CDR3nt: TGTGCCAGCAGCGATCTAGCGCAGCCCATCAATGAGCAGTTCTTC
CDR3aa: CASSDLAQPINEQFF

abundance: NA
d_gene: NA
v_gene: TRBV6-5
j_gene: TRBJ2-3
CDR3nt: TGTGCCAGCAGTTACCGAGATACGCAGTATTTT
CDR3aa: CASSYRDTQYF

abundance: few
d_gene: NA
v_gene: TRBV4-1
j_gene: TRBJ1-1
CDR3nt: TGCGCCAGCAGCCAAGACAGGGGAGTGGGGACTGAAGCTTTCTTT
CDR3aa: CASSQDRGVGTEAFF

abundance: NA
d_gene: TRBD2
v_gene: TRBV7-3
j_gene: TRBJ2-3
CDR3nt: TGTGCCAGCAGCCCCGGGGGGGCAGATACGCAGTATTTT
CDR3aa: CASSPGGADTQYF

abundance: few
d_gene: TRBD2
v_gene: TRBV11-2
j_gene: TRBJ2-7
CDR3nt: TGTGCCAGCAGCTTACCTACTAGCGGGGCCTACGAGCAGTACTTC
CDR3aa: CASSLPTSGAYEQYF

abundance: NA
d_gene: TRBD1
v_gene: TRBV4-3
j_gene: TRBJ2-6
CDR3nt: TGCGCCAGCAGCCGATTGGGACAGGGCGGCATAAGGGCCAACGTCCTGACTTTC
CDR3aa: CASSRLGQGGIRANVLTF

abundance: few
d_gene: NA
v_gene: TRBV7-8
j_gene: TRBJ1-1
CDR3nt: TGTGCCAGCAGCCCACGGGAGGGGACCAACACTGAAGCTTTCTTT
CDR3aa: CASSPREGTNTEAFF

abundance: many
d_gene: TRBD1
v_gene: TRBV4-3
j_gene: TRBJ1-2
CDR3nt: TGCGCCAGCAGCCAAGCGGCAGGGGGCTGGAAGGACTATGGCTACACCTTC
CDR3aa: CASSQAAGGWKDYGYTF

abundance: few
d_gene: TRBD1
v_gene: TRBV25-1
j_gene: TRBJ2-5
CDR3nt: TGTGCCAGCAGTGCTTACAGGGGGCAAGAGACCCAGTACTTC
CDR3aa: CASSAYRGQETQYF

abundance: NA
d_gene: NA
v_gene: TRBV20-1
j_gene: TRBJ2-3
CDR3nt: TGCAGTGTCGAGGATACGCAGTATTTT
CDR3aa: CSVEDTQYF

abundance: few
d_gene: NA
v_gene: TRBV30
j_gene: TRBJ2-7
CDR3nt: TGTGCCTGGAGTGGCATAGCGGCGACCTACGAGCAGTACTTC
CDR3aa: CAWSGIAATYEQYF

abundance: few
d_gene: NA
v_gene: TRBV28
j_gene: TRBJ2-3
CDR3nt: TGTGCCAGCAGTTTATTCAAAGATACGCAGTATTTT
CDR3aa: CASSLFKDTQYF

abundance: few
d_gene: NA
v_gene: TRBV25-1
j_gene: TRBJ2-3
CDR3nt: TGTGCCAGCAGTGAATATTTAGCAACAGATACGCAGTATTTT
CDR3aa: CASSEYLATDTQYF

abundance: NA
d_gene: NA
v_gene: TRBV25-1
j_gene: TRBJ1-2
CDR3nt: TGTGCCAGCAGTGACCCCGGGACATTCTTTGGTTACACCTTC
CDR3aa: CASSDPGTFFGYTF

abundance: few
d_gene: NA
v_gene: TRBV6-1
j_gene: TRBJ1-1
CDR3nt: TGTGCCAGCAGTGACACTGGGGGCTACACTGAAGCTTTCTTT
CDR3aa: CASSDTGGYTEAFF

abundance: NA
d_gene: TRBD2
v_gene: TRBV7-6
j_gene: TRBJ2-2
CDR3nt: TGTGCCAGCAGCCCACGGGGACTAGCGGGAGGTCGATCCGGGGAGCTGTTTTTT
CDR3aa: CASSPRGLAGGRSGELFF

abundance: few
d_gene: NA
v_gene: TRBV20-1
j_gene: TRBJ1-1
CDR3nt: TGCAGTGCCCGGACAGTTAGAGAAGCTTTCTTT
CDR3aa: CSARTVREAFF

abundance: NA
d_gene: TRBD1
v_gene: TRBV10-3
j_gene: TRBJ2-5
CDR3nt: TGTGCCATCAGCAATGACAGGGCGGCCGAGACCCAGTACTTC
CDR3aa: CAISNDRAAETQYF

abundance: NA
d_gene: TRBD1
v_gene: TRBV29-1
j_gene: TRBJ1-4
CDR3nt: TGCAGCGGGGGACAGGGGGGCAATGAAAAACTGTTTTTT
CDR3aa: CSGGQGGNEKLFF

abundance: few
d_gene: NA
v_gene: TRBV13
j_gene: TRBJ2-1
CDR3nt: TGTGCCAGCAGCTTAGTTTCGGGGAATGAGCAGTTCTTC
CDR3aa: CASSLVSGNEQFF

abundance: NA
d_gene: NA
v_gene: TRBV11-2
j_gene: TRBJ1-5
CDR3nt: TGTGCCAGCAGCTTAGATCGGGATCAGCCCCAGCATTTT
CDR3aa: CASSLDRDQPQHF

abundance: NA
d_gene: TRBD2
v_gene: TRBV7-3
j_gene: TRBJ2-1
CDR3nt: TGTGCCAGCAGCTCTAGCGGGACGGGCGAGCAGTTCTTC
CDR3aa: CASSSSGTGEQFF

abundance: NA
d_gene: TRBD2
v_gene: TRBV27
j_gene: TRBJ2-3
CDR3nt: TGTGCCAGCAGAATCAACCTCCTAGCGGGGGGCAGCACAGATACGCAGTATTTT
CDR3aa: CASRINLLAGGSTDTQYF

abundance: NA
d_gene: NA
v_gene: TRBV25-1
j_gene: TRBJ1-1
CDR3nt: TGTGCCAGCAGCGGGGGAGGGACTGAAGCTTTCTTT
CDR3aa: CASSGGGTEAFF

abundance: few
d_gene: TRBD2
v_gene: TRBV7-9
j_gene: TRBJ2-5
CDR3nt: TGTGCCAGCAGCACCAGGACTAGCGGGAGGGGAGAGACCCAGTACTTC
CDR3aa: CASSTRTSGRGETQYF

abundance: few
d_gene: NA
v_gene: TRBV27
j_gene: TRBJ2-2
CDR3nt: TGTGCCAGCAGTAGGAATAGGGGCCACGGGGAGCTGTTTTTT
CDR3aa: CASSRNRGHGELFF

abundance: NA
d_gene: TRBD2
v_gene: TRBV28
j_gene: TRBJ2-5
CDR3nt: TGTGCCAGCAGTTCGCATGCGGGAGGATCAGAGACCCAGTACTTC
CDR3aa: CASSSHAGGSETQYF